These 27 T cell receptor beta chains originate from one sample sequenced in a study of shared clonotypes between healthy human individuals. Selected positively for CCR7 and CD45RO-negative, naive CD8 cells excluded terminally differentiated effector memory CD45RA+ cells. The table came from immunoSEQ multiplex PCR; TCRdb's copy has only in-frame clones and leaves some out. In the table there are around 2,100,000 clones, roughly 94% of which are singletons. The sequenced sample consisted of naive CD8+ T cells sorted from blood. Receptor source: a man aged 18 to 35 in good health.

This chain connects TRBV7-9 to TRBJ2-7, with D maybe TRBD2 (5 bases). CDR3 length equals 14 residues. CDR1 and CDR2 from the germline V gene are SEHNR and FQNEAQ (reference sequence). Trimming removed 1 base from V and 4 bases from J, with 11 bases in between. The CDR3 sequence: CASSLGDGNYEQYF. CDR3 DNA: TGTGCCAGCAGCTTAGGAGACGGGAATTACGAGCAGTACTTC. Full variable domain (outside the CDR3, taken from reference TRBV7-9 and TRBJ2-7): DTGVSQNPRHKITKRGQNVTFRCDPISEHNRLYWYRQTLGQGPEFLTYFQNEAQLEKSRLLSDRFSAERPKGSFSTLEIQRTEQGDSAMYLCASSLGDGNYEQYFGPGTRLTVT.

On this clone itself: This CDR3 is also generated by other DNA sequences in the sample. The chain couples TRBV9 to TRBJ2-7, with 10 bases that match TRBD2. CDR3 length: 14 amino acids. In germline, CDR1 is SGDLS, CDR2 YYNGEE. V was pared by 3 bases and J by 4 bases, with 4 bases of the junction left unmatched. The CDR3 DNA sequence: TGTGCCAGCAGCGCCGGGACTAGCGAGTACGAGCAGTACTTC. This translates into CASSAGTSEYEQYF.

This chain uses TRBV15 with TRBJ2-5; no reliable D call. Germline-derived CDR1 and CDR2 are LNHNV and YYDKDF (reference sequence). V lost 3 bases and J 5 bases, leaving 22 bases between the germline ends. This CDR3 has 17 residues. CDR3 nucleotide sequence: TGTGCCACCAGCAGCCCATTCCGACTTGGCTCCTTGGAGACCCAGTACTTC. As protein: CATSSPFRLGSLETQYF.

The chain uses TRBV5-5 and TRBJ2-7; 8 nucleotides match TRBD1. CDR3 size: 14 residues. CDR1 is SGHKS, CDR2 YYEKEE, per germline (reference sequence). V lost 3 bases and J lost 3; bases outside the gene matches: 5. CDR3 loop: CASSYGQGLYEQYF. The CDR3 DNA reads TGTGCCAGCAGCTATGGACAGGGCCTCTACGAGCAGTACTTC.

This sequence joins TRBV10-3 and TRBJ2-1; tentatively, D is TRBD1 (5 bases). The CDR3 spans 11 residues. Germline V gene data show CDR1 as ENHRY and CDR2 as SYGVKD. Trimming shortened V by 6 bases and J by 7 bases, and 7 bases separated the two germline ends. DNA for the CDR3: TGTGCCATCAGGACAGAAAATGAGCAGTTCTTC. It translates to CAIRTENEQFF.

Comments on this clone: The sample has other DNA sequences that encode this CDR3 too. V is TRBV9 and J is TRBJ2-7; TRBD1 matches 9 bases. The germline V gene has CDR1 SGDLS and CDR2 YYNGEE. The CDR3 is 14 amino acids. The V and J ends lost 4 bases and 3 bases, in that order; junction bases with no gene match: 5. DNA of the CDR3: TGTGCCAGCAGCCCTGGGACAGGGAGCTACGAGCAGTACTTC. Protein: CASSPGTGSYEQYF.

V usage is TRBV7-9 and J usage is TRBJ2-1; 8 positions match TRBD2. Trimming at V came to 2 bases and at J to 16 bases, leaving 7 bases not matched to a gene. The CDR3 has 12 residues. Germline assignment: CDR1 SEHNR and CDR2 FQNEAQ (reference sequence). CDR3 sequence (DNA): TGTGCCAGCAGCTTACCGGGACTAGAAAATTTCTTC. It yields the protein CASSLPGLENFF.

This rearrangement joins TRBV27 to TRBJ1-5, with a possible D match to TRBD1 (5 bases). V dropped 7 bases and J dropped 6 bases, with 13 bases sitting between them. CDR3 length: 13 residues. From germline, CDR1 is MNHEY and CDR2 SMNVEV (reference sequence). This CDR3 reads CASTAGGGQPQHF. The CDR3 bases are TGTGCCAGCACCGCGGGGGGGGGTCAGCCCCAGCATTTT.

The chain couples TRBV11-1 to TRBJ2-5, with 10 bases identical to TRBD1. The CDR3 totals 14 residues. CDR1 and CDR2 (germline): SGHAT, FQDESV (reference sequence). V trimming: 4 bases; J trimming: 3 bases; junction bases outside the gene matches: 2. The CDR3 reads CASSSGQGKETQYF. The CDR3 coding sequence is TGTGCCAGCAGCTCGGGACAGGGGAAAGAGACCCAGTACTTC.

The V gene is TRBV13, the J gene TRBJ1-4, with D possibly TRBD1 on 5 matching bases. The CDR3 totals 15 residues. Trimming took 5 bases from V and 5 from J, leaving 15 bases between them. CDR1 is PRHDT and CDR2 is FYEKMQ in the germline V gene (reference sequence). Here the CDR3 DNA reads TGTGCCAGCAGCAATCAGGGCGACCTCAATGAAAAACTGTTTTTT. This translates into CASSNQGDLNEKLFF.

The chain uses TRBV14 and TRBJ1-1, with unresolved D. CDR1 and CDR2 from the germline V gene are SGHDN and FVKESK. The CDR3 totals 16 residues. The V and J ends lost 1 base and 0 bases respectively, with 12 bases between them. The CDR3 region is CASSQGWSQLNTEAFF. In DNA, the CDR3 is TGTGCCAGCAGCCAAGGGTGGTCCCAATTGAACACTGAAGCTTTCTTT.

The chain couples TRBV29-1 to TRBJ2-1, with 10 bases lining up with TRBD2. The trim removed 1 base at V and 8 bases at J, leaving 5 bases unmatched. This CDR3 comprises 14 residues. CDR1 and CDR2 (germline): SQVTM, ANQGSEA. The CDR3, as DNA: TGCAGCGTTGAAGTAAGCGGGGGGGCCGATGAGCAGTTCTTC. Protein: CSVEVSGGADEQFF.

This chain links TRBV6-5 with TRBJ2-4; TRBD1 aligns across 7 bases. The CDR3 covers 14 residues. Germline trimming cut 5 bases from V and 3 bases from J; bases unmatched to any gene: 4. In germline, CDR1 is MNHEY, CDR2 SVGAGI. For the CDR3, the DNA is TGTGCCAGCAGTACAGGGGTTGGCAAAAACATTCAGTACTTC. Protein sequence: CASSTGVGKNIQYF.

The CDR3 sequence: CASSPGLAGGYEQFF. CDR3 in DNA: TGTGCCAGCAGCCCCGGACTAGCGGGAGGATATGAGCAGTTCTTC. The rearrangement joins TRBV7-8 to TRBJ2-1, with 14 bases aligning to TRBD2. This CDR3 has 15 residues. The germline V gene has CDR1 SGHVS and CDR2 FQNEAQ. Trimming at V came to 5 bases and at J to 8 bases, leaving 5 bases not matched to a gene.

The V gene is TRBV7-2, the J gene TRBJ2-7; 7 bases align to TRBD2. CDR1 is SGHTA, CDR2 FQGNSA, per germline. The CDR3 totals 15 residues. With V trimmed by 4 bases and J by 0 bases, 6 bases remained unmatched. CDR3 loop: CASSWGGGPSYEQYF. As DNA, the CDR3 is TGTGCCAGCAGCTGGGGGGGAGGGCCCTCCTACGAGCAGTACTTC.

The chain recombines TRBV28 with TRBJ1-5; D is ambiguous. Germline V lookup: CDR1 MDHEN, CDR2 SYDVKM. CDR3 length: 18 residues. Trimming removed 3 bases from V and 2 bases from J, with 20 bases in between. CDR3 nucleotide sequence: TGTGCCAGCAGTTTGTTAACCGACACCTCGGGAGGCAATCAGCCCCAGCATTTT. Translation gives CASSLLTDTSGGNQPQHF.

The J gene is TRBJ1-1, the V gene TRBV6-6; D is uncertain. Trimming took off 9 bases at V and 1 base at J, with 9 bases between the two ends. CDR3 length: 12 amino acids. Germline lookup yields CDR1 MNHNY and CDR2 SVGAGI (reference sequence). The CDR3 bases are TGTGCCAGTATGGGTTCGAACACTGAAGCTTTCTTT. This codes for CASMGSNTEAFF.

The chain carries TRBV27 and TRBJ1-5; 12 bases match TRBD1. The V and J ends lost 2 bases and 1 base, in that order; junction bases with no gene match: 6. This CDR3 has 18 amino acids. Looked up from germline, CDR1 is MNHEY and CDR2 is SMNVEV (reference sequence). The chain's CDR3 is CASSLVGTGGFSNQPQHF. The CDR3 nucleotides are TGTGCCAGCAGTTTAGTCGGGACAGGGGGCTTCAGCAATCAGCCCCAGCATTTT.

The CDR3 is CASRYTGTGIEQYF. The DNA of the CDR3 is TGTGCCAGTAGATACACCGGGACGGGAATCGAGCAGTACTTC. The rearrangement uses TRBV27 and TRBJ2-7; perhaps D is TRBD1 or TRBD2 (5 bases each). CDR3 length equals 14 residues. Between the trimmed V and J ends, which lost 9 bases and 6 bases, there was a span of 21 bases. Germline CDR1 reads MNHEY; CDR2 reads SMNVEV (reference sequence).

The chain joins TRBV6-5 to TRBJ2-5, with D unresolved. The germline gives CDR1 MNHEY, CDR2 SVGAGI. This CDR3 is built from 13 residues. Trimming took off 3 bases at V and 0 bases at J, with 5 bases between the two ends. The CDR3 region has the DNA TGTGCCAGCAGTTATTCGTACCAAGAGACCCAGTACTTC. It translates to CASSYSYQETQYF.

V is TRBV9 and J is TRBJ2-2; the D gene is possibly TRBD2 (6 bases). Trimming removed 3 bases from V and 1 base from J, with 10 bases in between. Germline values: CDR1 SGDLS, CDR2 YYNGEE. The CDR3 sequence is 15 residues long. This chain's CDR3 is CASSGLGLNTGELFF. The CDR3 region has the DNA TGTGCCAGCAGCGGGTTGGGACTGAACACCGGGGAGCTGTTTTTT.

V usage is TRBV4-3 and J usage is TRBJ2-7; 8 positions match TRBD2. The CDR3 spans 18 residues. The V and J ends lost 3 bases and 2 bases, in that order; junction bases with no gene match: 15. CDR1 is LGHNA and CDR2 is YSLEER in the germline V gene. This chain's CDR3 is CASSQSPPEVAGTYEQYF. The CDR3 DNA follows: TGCGCCAGCAGCCAGAGCCCCCCAGAGGTAGCGGGGACCTACGAGCAGTACTTC.

This chain joins TRBV5-1 and TRBJ2-5, with TRBD2 identical over 7 bases. Germline assignment: CDR1 SGHRS and CDR2 YFSETQ. The CDR3 consists of 16 residues. The V gene end was trimmed by 0 bases and the J gene end by 4 bases; junction bases not matched to a gene: 9. The CDR3 DNA reads as TGCGCCAGCAGCTTGGCCAGGGCGGGGGAACTAGAGACCCAGTACTTC. Amino acids: CASSLARAGELETQYF.

The rearrangement links TRBV6-5 to TRBJ1-3; 9 positions agree with TRBD1. The germline V gene has CDR1 MNHEY and CDR2 SVGAGI. After removal of 2 bases from V and 7 bases from J, the junction contained 3 bases not matched to a gene. This CDR3 region has 14 residues. CDR3 loop: CASSYGQGMNTIYF. The DNA of the CDR3 is TGTGCCAGCAGTTACGGACAGGGGATGAACACCATATATTTT.

This chain uses TRBV6-5 with TRBJ1-1; D remains unclear. The germline V gene encodes CDR1 MNHEY and CDR2 SVGAGI. With 6 bases removed from V and 3 bases from J, the gap between germline ends came to 17 bases. CDR3 length: 15 amino acids. CDR3 in amino acids: CASSASRVGYTEAFF. The CDR3 region has the DNA TGTGCCAGCAGCGCCTCCCGGGTAGGGTACACTGAAGCTTTCTTT.

The chain recombines TRBV5-1 with TRBJ2-7; 9 positions match TRBD1. J lost 1 base, V lost 6 bases, and 5 bases had no gene match. The CDR3 has 14 residues. CDR1 and CDR2 from the germline V gene are SGHRS and YFSETQ. The chain's CDR3 is CASTDRGLSYEQYF. The CDR3 DNA reads as TGCGCCAGCACCGACAGGGGGTTATCCTACGAGCAGTACTTC.

This chain uses TRBV28 with TRBJ2-1, with 9 nucleotides matching TRBD1. The CDR3 is 14 amino acids. V gave up 6 bases and J gave up 10 bases; unmatched junction bases: 10. Germline loops: CDR1 MDHEN, CDR2 SYDVKM. CDR3 nucleotide sequence: TGTGCCAGCAGGCGTGGGACAGGGAGGAGCGAGCAGTTCTTC. Its translation is CASRRGTGRSEQFF.